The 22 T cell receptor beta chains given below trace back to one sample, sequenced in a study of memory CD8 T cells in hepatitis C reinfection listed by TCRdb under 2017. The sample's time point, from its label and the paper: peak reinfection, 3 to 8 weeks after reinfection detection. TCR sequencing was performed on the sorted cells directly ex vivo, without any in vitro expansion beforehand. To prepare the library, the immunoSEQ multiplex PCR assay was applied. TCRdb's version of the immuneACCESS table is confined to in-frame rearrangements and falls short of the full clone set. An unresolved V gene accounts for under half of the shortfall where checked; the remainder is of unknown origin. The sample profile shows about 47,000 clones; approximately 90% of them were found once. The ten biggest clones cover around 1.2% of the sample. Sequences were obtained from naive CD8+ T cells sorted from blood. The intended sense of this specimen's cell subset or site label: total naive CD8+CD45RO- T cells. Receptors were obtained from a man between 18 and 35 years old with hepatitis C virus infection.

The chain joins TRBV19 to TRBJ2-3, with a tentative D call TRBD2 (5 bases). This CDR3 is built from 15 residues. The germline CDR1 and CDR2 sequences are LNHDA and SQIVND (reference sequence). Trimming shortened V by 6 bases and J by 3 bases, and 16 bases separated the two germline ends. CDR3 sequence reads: CASRTSDYQTDTQYF. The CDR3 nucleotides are TGTGCCAGTAGGACAAGCGACTATCAAACAGATACGCAGTATTTT. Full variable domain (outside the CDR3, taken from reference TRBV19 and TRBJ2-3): DGGITQSPKYLFRKEGQNVTLSCEQNLNHDAMYWYRQDPGQGLRLIYYSQIVNDFQKGDIAEGYSVSREKKESFPLTVTSAQKNPTAFYLCASRTSDYQTDTQYFGPGTRLTVL.

The CDR3 sequence is CAWTQDGGLGTEAFF. The CDR3 region has the DNA TGTGCCTGGACTCAAGACGGGGGGCTGGGCACTGAAGCTTTCTTT. The chain is built from TRBV30 and TRBJ1-1; tentatively, D is TRBD1 (6 bases). Germline-derived CDR1 and CDR2 are GTSNPN and SVGIG (reference sequence). V was cut by 4 bases and J by 4 bases, with 19 bases left in between. This CDR3 is 15 amino acids long.

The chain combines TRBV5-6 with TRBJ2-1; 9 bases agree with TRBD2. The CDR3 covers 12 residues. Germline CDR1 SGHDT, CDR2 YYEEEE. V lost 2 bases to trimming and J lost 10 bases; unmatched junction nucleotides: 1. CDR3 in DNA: TGTGCCAGCAGCTTCGGACTAGCGGAGCAGTTCTTC. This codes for CASSFGLAEQFF.

CDR3 in amino acids: CASSGRDGQPDTQYF. CDR3 nucleotide sequence: TGTGCCAGCAGTGGACGGGATGGTCAGCCAGATACGCAGTATTTT. This chain links TRBV9 with TRBJ2-3; possible D gene TRBD2, 5 bases. V gave up 5 bases and J gave up 4 bases, with 17 bases separating them. This CDR3 spans 15 amino acids. Germline V gene sequence: CDR1 SGDLS, CDR2 YYNGEE. Complete variable domain (other parts from reference TRBV9 and TRBJ2-3): DSGVTQTPKHLITATGQRVTLRCSPRSGDLSVYWYQQSLDQGLQFLIQYYNGEERAKGNILERFSAQQFPDLHSELNLSSLELGDSALYFCASSGRDGQPDTQYFGPGTRLTVL.

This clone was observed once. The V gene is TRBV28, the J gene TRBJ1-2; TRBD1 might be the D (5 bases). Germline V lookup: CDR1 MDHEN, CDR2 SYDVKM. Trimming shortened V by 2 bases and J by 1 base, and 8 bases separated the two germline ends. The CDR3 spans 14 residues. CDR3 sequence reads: CASSLTQGNYGYTF. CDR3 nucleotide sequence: TGTGCCAGCAGTTTAACCCAGGGTAACTATGGCTACACCTTC.

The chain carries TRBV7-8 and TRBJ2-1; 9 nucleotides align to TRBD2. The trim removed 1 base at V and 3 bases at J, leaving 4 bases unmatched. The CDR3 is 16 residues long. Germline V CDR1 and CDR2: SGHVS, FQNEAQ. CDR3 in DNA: TGTGCCAGCAGCTTAGACGTGCGGGAGGGCTACAATGAGCAGTTCTTC. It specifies CASSLDVREGYNEQFF.

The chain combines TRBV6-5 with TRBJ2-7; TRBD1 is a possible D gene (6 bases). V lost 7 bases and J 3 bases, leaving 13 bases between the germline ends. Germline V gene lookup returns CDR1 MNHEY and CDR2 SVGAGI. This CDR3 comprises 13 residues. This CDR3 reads CASKGQDFYEQYF. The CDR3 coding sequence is TGTGCCAGCAAGGGACAAGATTTCTACGAGCAGTACTTC.

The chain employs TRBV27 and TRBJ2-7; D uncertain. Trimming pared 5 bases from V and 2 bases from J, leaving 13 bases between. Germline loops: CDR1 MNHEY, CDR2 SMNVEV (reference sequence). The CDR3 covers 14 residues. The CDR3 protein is CASSPTASPYEQYF. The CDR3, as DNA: TGTGCCAGCAGTCCCACAGCTTCTCCCTACGAGCAGTACTTC.

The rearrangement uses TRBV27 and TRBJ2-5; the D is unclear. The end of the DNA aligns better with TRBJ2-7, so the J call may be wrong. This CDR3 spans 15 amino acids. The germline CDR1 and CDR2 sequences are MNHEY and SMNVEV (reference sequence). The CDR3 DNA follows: TGTGCCAGCAGTTTATCGTACCGGCCGAGGAACGAGCAGTACTTC. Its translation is CASSLSYRPRNEQYF.

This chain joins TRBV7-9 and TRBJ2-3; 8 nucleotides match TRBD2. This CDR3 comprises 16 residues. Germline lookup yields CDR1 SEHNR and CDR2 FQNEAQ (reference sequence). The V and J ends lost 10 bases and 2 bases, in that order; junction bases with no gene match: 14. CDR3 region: CATSPPAGGSTDTQYF. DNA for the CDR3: TGTGCCACCAGTCCCCCGGCGGGAGGATCCACAGATACGCAGTATTTT. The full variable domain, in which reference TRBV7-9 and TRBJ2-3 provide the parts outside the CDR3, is DTGVSQNPRHKITKRGQNVTFRCDPISEHNRLYWYRQTLGQGPEFLTYFQNEAQLEKSRLLSDRFSAERPKGSFSTLEIQRTEQGDSAMYLCATSPPAGGSTDTQYFGPGTRLTVL.

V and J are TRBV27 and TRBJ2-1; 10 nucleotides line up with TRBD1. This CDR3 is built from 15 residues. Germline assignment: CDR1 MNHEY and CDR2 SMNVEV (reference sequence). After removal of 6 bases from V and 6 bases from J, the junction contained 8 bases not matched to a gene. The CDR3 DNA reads TGTGCCAGCAGCGGAGGGACAGGGGCAGGCAATGAGCAGTTCTTC. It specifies CASSGGTGAGNEQFF.

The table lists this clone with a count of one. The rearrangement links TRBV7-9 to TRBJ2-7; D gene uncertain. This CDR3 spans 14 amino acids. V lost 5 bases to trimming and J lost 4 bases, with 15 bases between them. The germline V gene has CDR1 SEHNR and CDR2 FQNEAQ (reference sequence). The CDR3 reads CASSPAGQAYEQYF. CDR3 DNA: TGTGCCAGCAGCCCAGCTGGTCAGGCGTACGAGCAGTACTTC.

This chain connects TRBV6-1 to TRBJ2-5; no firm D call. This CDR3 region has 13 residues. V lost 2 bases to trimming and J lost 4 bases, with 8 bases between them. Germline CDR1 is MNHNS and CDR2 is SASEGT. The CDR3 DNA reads TGTGCCAGCAGTGAATTCCAGGTAGAGACCCAGTACTTC. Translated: CASSEFQVETQYF.

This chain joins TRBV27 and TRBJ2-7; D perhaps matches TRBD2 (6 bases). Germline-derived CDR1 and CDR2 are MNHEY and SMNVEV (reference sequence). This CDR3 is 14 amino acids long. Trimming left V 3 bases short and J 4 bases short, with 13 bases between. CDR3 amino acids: CASSFSGVSYEQYF. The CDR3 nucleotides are TGTGCCAGCAGTTTTTCGGGAGTTTCGTACGAGCAGTACTTC.

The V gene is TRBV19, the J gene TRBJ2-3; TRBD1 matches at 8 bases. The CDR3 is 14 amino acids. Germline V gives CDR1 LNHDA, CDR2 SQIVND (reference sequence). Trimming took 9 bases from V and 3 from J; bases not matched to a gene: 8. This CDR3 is CASGPGQATDTQYF. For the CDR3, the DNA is TGTGCCAGCGGACCGGGACAGGCAACAGATACGCAGTATTTT.

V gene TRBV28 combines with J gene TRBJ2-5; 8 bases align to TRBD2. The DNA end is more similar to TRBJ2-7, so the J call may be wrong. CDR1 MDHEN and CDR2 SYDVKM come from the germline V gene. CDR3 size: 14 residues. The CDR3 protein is CASSWGGRTYEQYF. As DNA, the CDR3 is TGTGCCAGCAGTTGGGGCGGGAGGACCTACGAGCAGTACTTC.

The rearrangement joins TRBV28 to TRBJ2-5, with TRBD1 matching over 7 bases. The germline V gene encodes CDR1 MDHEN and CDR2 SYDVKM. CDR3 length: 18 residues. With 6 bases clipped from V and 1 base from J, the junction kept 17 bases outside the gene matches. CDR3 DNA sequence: TGTGCCAGCAGCCTAGGTAAAAGAAAGGACAGGACCCAAGAGACCCAGTACTTC. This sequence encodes CASSLGKRKDRTQETQYF.

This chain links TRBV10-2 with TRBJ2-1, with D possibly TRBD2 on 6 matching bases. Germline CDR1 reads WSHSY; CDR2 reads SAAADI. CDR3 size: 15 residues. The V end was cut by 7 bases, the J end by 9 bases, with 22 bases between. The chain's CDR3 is CASILAEGRDGEQFF. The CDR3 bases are TGCGCCAGCATTCTGGCGGAGGGACGGGATGGTGAGCAGTTCTTC.

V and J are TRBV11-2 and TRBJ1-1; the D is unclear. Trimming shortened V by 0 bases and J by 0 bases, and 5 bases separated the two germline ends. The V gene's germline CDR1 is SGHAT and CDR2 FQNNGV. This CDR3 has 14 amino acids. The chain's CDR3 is CASSLEALNTEAFF. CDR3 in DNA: TGTGCCAGCAGCTTAGAGGCCCTGAACACTGAAGCTTTCTTT.

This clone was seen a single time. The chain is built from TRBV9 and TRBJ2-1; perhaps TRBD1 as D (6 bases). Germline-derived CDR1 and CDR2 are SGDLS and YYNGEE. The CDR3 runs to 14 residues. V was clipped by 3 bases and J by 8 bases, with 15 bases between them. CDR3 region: CASSEGTGQDEQFF. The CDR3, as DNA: TGTGCCAGCAGCGAGGGAACAGGGCAGGATGAGCAGTTCTTC.

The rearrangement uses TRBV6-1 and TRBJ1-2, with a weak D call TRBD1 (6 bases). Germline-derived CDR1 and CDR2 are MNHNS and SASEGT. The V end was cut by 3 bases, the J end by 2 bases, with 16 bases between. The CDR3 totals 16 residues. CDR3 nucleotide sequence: TGTGCCAGCAGTGATCACCCCGGGACACGAAACTATGGCTACACCTTC. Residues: CASSDHPGTRNYGYTF.

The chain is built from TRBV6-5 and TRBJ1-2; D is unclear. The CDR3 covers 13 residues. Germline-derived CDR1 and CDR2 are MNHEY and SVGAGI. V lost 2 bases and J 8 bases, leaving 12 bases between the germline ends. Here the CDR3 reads CASSYSGSGGYTF. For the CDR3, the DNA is TGTGCCAGCAGTTACAGCGGGTCAGGAGGCTACACCTTC.